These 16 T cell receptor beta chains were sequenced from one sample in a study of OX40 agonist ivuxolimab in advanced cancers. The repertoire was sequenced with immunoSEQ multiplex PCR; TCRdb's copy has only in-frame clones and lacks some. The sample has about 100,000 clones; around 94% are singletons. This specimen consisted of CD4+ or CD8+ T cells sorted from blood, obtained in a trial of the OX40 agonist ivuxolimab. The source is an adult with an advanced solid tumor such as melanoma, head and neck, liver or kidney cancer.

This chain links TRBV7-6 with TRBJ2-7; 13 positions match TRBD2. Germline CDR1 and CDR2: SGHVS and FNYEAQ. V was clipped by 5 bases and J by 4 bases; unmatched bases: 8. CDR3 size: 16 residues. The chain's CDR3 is CASSPRTSGSSYEQYF. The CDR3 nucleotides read TGTGCCAGCAGCCCCCGGACTAGCGGGAGTTCTTACGAGCAGTACTTC.

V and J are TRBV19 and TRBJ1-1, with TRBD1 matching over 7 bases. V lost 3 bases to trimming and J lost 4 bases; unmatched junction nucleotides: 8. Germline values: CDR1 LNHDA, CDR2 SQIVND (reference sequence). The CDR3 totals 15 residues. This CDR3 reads CASSIDKQGRTEAFF. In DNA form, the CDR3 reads TGTGCCAGTAGTATCGATAAACAGGGGCGCACTGAAGCTTTCTTT.

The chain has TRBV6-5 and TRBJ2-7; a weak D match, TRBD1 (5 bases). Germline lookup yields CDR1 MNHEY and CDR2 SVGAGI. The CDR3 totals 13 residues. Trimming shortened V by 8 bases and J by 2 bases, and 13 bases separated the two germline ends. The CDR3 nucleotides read TGTGCCAGCTCCACTGGACAAACCTACGAGCAGTACTTC. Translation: CASSTGQTYEQYF.

CDR3 DNA sequence: TGTGCCAGCAGCTTCTGGCAGGGGGGAAACACCATATATTTT. It encodes CASSFWQGGNTIYF. V usage is TRBV5-6 and J usage is TRBJ1-3; possibly TRBD1 for D (6 bases). The CDR3 length is 14 residues. Trimming stripped 2 bases from V and 4 bases from J, with 10 bases between. Germline values: CDR1 SGHDT, CDR2 YYEEEE.

The CDR3 here is CASSVSQGRRNRELFF. Written as DNA, the CDR3 is TGTGCCAGCAGCGTCTCACAGGGGAGGAGGAACCGGGAGCTGTTTTTT. V is TRBV5-6 and J is TRBJ2-2; a possible D gene is TRBD1 (7 bases). V dropped 4 bases and J dropped 9 bases, with 22 bases sitting between them. Germline lookup yields CDR1 SGHDT and CDR2 YYEEEE. The CDR3 runs to 16 residues.

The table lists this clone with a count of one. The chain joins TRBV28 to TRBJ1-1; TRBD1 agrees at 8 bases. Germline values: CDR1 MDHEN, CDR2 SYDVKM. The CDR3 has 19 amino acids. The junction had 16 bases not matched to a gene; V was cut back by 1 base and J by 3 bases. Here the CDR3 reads CASSLYPLGTGGGDTEAFF. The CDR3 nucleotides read TGTGCCAGCAGTTTATATCCCCTCGGGACAGGAGGGGGGGACACTGAAGCTTTCTTT.

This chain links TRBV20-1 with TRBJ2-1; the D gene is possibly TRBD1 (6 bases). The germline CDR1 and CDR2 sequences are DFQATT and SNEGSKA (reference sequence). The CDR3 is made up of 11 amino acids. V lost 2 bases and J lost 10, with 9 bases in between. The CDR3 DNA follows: TGCAGTGCTAGAATGGGACACGAGCAGTTCTTC. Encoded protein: CSARMGHEQFF.

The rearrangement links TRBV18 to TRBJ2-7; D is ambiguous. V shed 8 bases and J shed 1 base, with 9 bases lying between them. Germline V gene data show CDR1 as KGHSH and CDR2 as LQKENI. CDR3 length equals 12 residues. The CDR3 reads CASVGSSYEQYF. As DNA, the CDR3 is TGTGCCAGCGTTGGGTCATCCTACGAGCAGTACTTC. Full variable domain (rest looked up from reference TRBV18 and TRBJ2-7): NAGVMQNPRHLVRRRGQEARLRCSPMKGHSHVYWYRQLPEEGLKFMVYLQKENIIDESGMPKERFSAEFPKEGPSILRIQQVVRGDSAAYFCASVGSSYEQYFGPGTRLTVT.

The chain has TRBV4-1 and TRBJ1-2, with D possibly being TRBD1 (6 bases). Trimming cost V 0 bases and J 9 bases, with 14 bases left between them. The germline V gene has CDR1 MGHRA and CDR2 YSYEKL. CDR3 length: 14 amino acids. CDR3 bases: TGCGCCAGCAGCCAAGATGGGAAGGGGGTAAGCTACACCTTC. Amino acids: CASSQDGKGVSYTF.

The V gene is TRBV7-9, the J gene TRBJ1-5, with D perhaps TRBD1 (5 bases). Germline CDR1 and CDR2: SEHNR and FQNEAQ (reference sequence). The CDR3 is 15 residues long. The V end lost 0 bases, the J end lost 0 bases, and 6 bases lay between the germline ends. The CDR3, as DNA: TGTGCCAGCAGCTTAGCGGGGCATAGCAATCAGCCCCAGCATTTT. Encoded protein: CASSLAGHSNQPQHF.

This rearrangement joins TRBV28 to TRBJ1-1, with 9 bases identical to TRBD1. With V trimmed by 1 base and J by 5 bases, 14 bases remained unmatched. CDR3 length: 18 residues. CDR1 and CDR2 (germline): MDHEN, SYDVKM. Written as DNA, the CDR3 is TGTGCCAGCAGTTTATACCCAACAGGGGGCGAGAAACGGACTGAAGCTTTCTTT. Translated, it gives CASSLYPTGGEKRTEAFF.

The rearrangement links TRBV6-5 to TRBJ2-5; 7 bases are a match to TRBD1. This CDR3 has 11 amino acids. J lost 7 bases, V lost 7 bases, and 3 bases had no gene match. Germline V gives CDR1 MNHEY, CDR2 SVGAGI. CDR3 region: CASINRGTQYF. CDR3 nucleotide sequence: TGTGCCAGCATCAACAGGGGGACCCAGTACTTC.

CDR3 coding DNA: TGTGCCAGCAGCTTCATGGGGGCTGAGGAACCCTACGAGCAGTACTTC. Translated, it gives CASSFMGAEEPYEQYF. The gene calls are TRBV5-5 and TRBJ2-7, with D possibly TRBD1 on 6 matching bases. The CDR3 is made up of 16 amino acids. Trimming took 2 bases from V and 2 from J, leaving 17 bases between them. Germline V gene data show CDR1 as SGHKS and CDR2 as YYEKEE (reference sequence). Based on the CDR3 plus reference TRBV5-5 and TRBJ2-7, the full variable domain is DAGVTQSPTHLIKTRGQQVTLRCSPISGHKSVSWYQQVLGQGPQFIFQYYEKEERGRGNFPDRFSARQFPNYSSELNVNALLLGDSALYLCASSFMGAEEPYEQYFGPGTRLTVT.

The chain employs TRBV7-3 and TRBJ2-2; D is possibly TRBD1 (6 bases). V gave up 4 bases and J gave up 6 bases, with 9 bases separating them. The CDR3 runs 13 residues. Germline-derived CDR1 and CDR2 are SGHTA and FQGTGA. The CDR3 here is CASSSGQPGELFF. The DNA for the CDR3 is TGTGCCAGCAGCTCAGGACAGCCCGGGGAGCTGTTTTTT.

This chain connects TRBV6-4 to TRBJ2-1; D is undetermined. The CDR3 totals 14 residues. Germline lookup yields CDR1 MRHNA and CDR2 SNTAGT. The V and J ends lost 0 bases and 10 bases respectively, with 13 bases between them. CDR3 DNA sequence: TGTGCCAGCAGTGACTCAGGTCTATCCAGCGAGCAGTTCTTC. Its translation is CASSDSGLSSEQFF.

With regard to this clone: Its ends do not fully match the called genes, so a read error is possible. The CDR3 DNA is TGCGCCAGCAGCCAAGTTTCACGAGCCACCGGTGGCTACTCCTTC. This sequence encodes CASSQVSRATGGYSF. The chain links TRBV4-3 to TRBJ1-2; D call uncertain. In germline, CDR1 is LGHNA, CDR2 YSLEER. This CDR3 is 15 amino acids long.